These 20 T cell receptor beta chains share one sample of origin, sequenced in a study of monozygotic twins with inflammatory bowel disease. TCRdb re-called the 5' RACE reads and catalogs CDR3 proteins one per entry, DNA excluded. Its table records around 230,000 distinct CDR3 sequences. What was sequenced was blood. The receptors shown here come from a human donor with ulcerative colitis or Crohn's disease, or a healthy co-twin of an affected twin (not recorded which).

The chain employs TRBV5-6 and TRBJ1-5; TCRdb indicates TRBD1, and absent DNA this call remains unverified. Germline assignment: CDR1 SGHDT and CDR2 YYEEEE. The CDR3 totals 15 residues. CDR3 sequence reads: CASSLGDRVNQPQHF.

The chain couples TRBV5-1 to TRBJ2-2. Germline CDR1 and CDR2: SGHRS and YFSETQ. This CDR3 is built from 14 residues. CDR3 residues: CASSQLSRNGELFF.

The chain employs TRBV11-2 and TRBJ1-1; no DNA is available, so the TRBD1 call from TCRdb remains unchecked. Per the germline V gene, CDR1 is SGHAT and CDR2 is FQNNGV. The CDR3 has 14 residues. The CDR3 loop reads CAAGPGRVNTEAFF. The full variable domain, with the rest looked up from reference TRBV11-2 and TRBJ1-1, is EAGVAQSPRYKIIEKRQSVAFWCNPISGHATLYWYQQILGQGPKLLIQFQNNGVVDDSQLPKDRFSAERLKGVDSTLKIQPAKLEDSAVYLCAAGPGRVNTEAFFGQGTRLTVV.

V and J are TRBV15 and TRBJ2-5; the TCRdb call, TRBD2, lacks DNA for checking. This CDR3 contains 14 residues. Germline V lookup: CDR1 LNHNV, CDR2 YYDKDF (reference sequence). The CDR3 region is CATSRERGQETQYF.

This sequence joins TRBV5-6 and TRBJ1-1; as DNA is missing, the TRBD1 call by TCRdb cannot be tested. Germline V gene data show CDR1 as SGHDT and CDR2 as YYEEEE. The CDR3 totals 15 residues. The CDR3 loop reads CASAQSWGEVTEAFF.

This rearrangement joins TRBV5-8 to TRBJ2-1. This CDR3 has 15 amino acids. Germline V gives CDR1 SGHTS, CDR2 YDEGEE. This chain's CDR3 is CASSSAGSSYNEQFF.

The chain is built from TRBV7-3 and TRBJ2-1; there is no DNA to check the TCRdb D call of TRBD1. The CDR3 has 12 amino acids. Per germline, CDR1 SGHTA and CDR2 FQGTGA. This CDR3 is CASSPGVHEQFF.

The chain employs TRBV6-5 and TRBJ1-1. The CDR3 is made up of 16 amino acids. Germline values: CDR1 MNHEY, CDR2 SVGAGI. CDR3: CASSYRLSTLITEAFF.

This rearrangement joins TRBV6-5 to TRBJ2-1. Germline V gives CDR1 MNHEY, CDR2 SVGAGI. The CDR3 is 11 residues long. CDR3 loop: CASRTNREQFF.

The genes are TRBV19 and TRBJ2-7; TCRdb's D call, TRBD1, is unchecked because there is no DNA. In germline, CDR1 is LNHDA, CDR2 SQIVND (reference sequence). CDR3 length: 16 residues. CDR3: CASSTLPGQGPGEQYF.

The V and J genes are TRBV29-1 and TRBJ1-2. CDR3 length: 11 amino acids. The germline V gene encodes CDR1 SQVTM and CDR2 ANQGSEA. The chain's CDR3 is CSVSGEGGYTF. Using reference TRBV29-1 and TRBJ1-2 for the parts outside the CDR3, the full variable domain is SAVISQKPSRDICQRGTSLTIQCQVDSQVTMMFWYRQQPGQSLTLIATANQGSEATYESGFVIDKFPISRPNLTFSTLTVSNMSPEDSSIYLCSVSGEGGYTFGSGTRLTVV.

The chain couples TRBV19 to TRBJ2-3; there is no DNA to check the TCRdb D call of TRBD2. Germline assignment: CDR1 LNHDA and CDR2 SQIVND (reference sequence). The CDR3 covers 18 residues. The CDR3 is CASSIDLKRGGSTDTQYF.

The V call is TRBV5-1, the J call TRBJ1-2; TCRdb designates TRBD1, a call that cannot be tested without DNA. Looked up from germline, CDR1 is SGHRS and CDR2 is YFSETQ. The CDR3 is 14 amino acids. The CDR3 is CASSLGTVSDGYTF.

The rearrangement uses TRBV2 and TRBJ1-4; the TCRdb D gene call, TRBD1, has no DNA to confirm it. Per germline, CDR1 SNHLY and CDR2 FYNNEI. This CDR3 is 15 amino acids long. CDR3 loop: CASSDRDAFNEKLFF.

V gene TRBV7-2 combines with J gene TRBJ2-1. Germline loops: CDR1 SGHTA, CDR2 FQGNSA. The CDR3 runs to 13 residues. CDR3 protein: CASSAYVSNEQFF. Drawing the rest from reference TRBV7-2 and TRBJ2-1, the complete variable domain is GAGVSQSPSNKVTEKGKDVELRCDPISGHTALYWYRQSLGQGLEFLIYFQGNSAPDKSGLPSDRFSAERTGGSVSTLTIQRTQQEDSAVYLCASSAYVSNEQFFGPGTRLTVL.

The V and J genes are TRBV5-1 and TRBJ2-1; TCRdb's D gene call, TRBD1, goes unchecked for lack of DNA. Germline CDR1 SGHRS, CDR2 YFSETQ. The CDR3 has 13 residues. CDR3 region: CASNPTGHNEQFF.

The chain employs TRBV5-1 and TRBJ1-1; without DNA, the TCRdb call of TRBD1 cannot be checked. The CDR3 runs 17 residues. CDR1 and CDR2 (germline): SGHRS, YFSETQ. CDR3 residues: CASSGHTFREENTEAFF.

The gene calls are TRBV27 and TRBJ1-4; TCRdb calls TRBD1, which cannot be checked without DNA. Germline values: CDR1 MNHEY, CDR2 SMNVEV (reference sequence). This CDR3 comprises 13 residues. CDR3: CASQGQFDEKLFF.

This sequence joins TRBV4-1 and TRBJ2-7; TCRdb gives TRBD1 as the D gene, but with no DNA this cannot be confirmed. The CDR3 runs 15 residues. CDR1 and CDR2 from the germline V gene are MGHRA and YSYEKL. CDR3: CASSYRTGAAYEQYF.

V is TRBV7-8 and J is TRBJ2-2; there is no DNA to check the TCRdb D call of TRBD1. This CDR3 has 17 amino acids. CDR1 is SGHVS and CDR2 is FQNEAQ in the germline V gene. This chain's CDR3 is CASSLGPGQGITGELFF.